The entry below gives a single T cell receptor (beta chain) sequence along with its context. Its antigen is still unknown. Looked up from germline, CDR1 is ENHRY and CDR2 is SYGVKD. This CDR3 spans 15 amino acids. After re-calling the 5' RACE reads, TCRdb lists one entry per CDR3 protein, DNA absent. In all, the sample yields approximately 400,000 distinct CDR3 sequences. The data belong to a study of monozygotic twins with inflammatory bowel disease. Study outcomes and limitations: Varied immunosuppressive treatments among patients may have increased repertoire variability.

The receptor comes from a human donor with ulcerative colitis or Crohn's disease, or a healthy co-twin of an affected twin (not recorded which). The J gene is TRBJ2-1, the V gene TRBV10-3; without DNA, the TCRdb call of TRBD2 cannot be checked. The sample was blood. The chain's CDR3 is CAISDETSGYNEQFF.